This TCR beta chain was found in a study of graft-versus-host responses after intestinal transplantation. On the study more broadly: Induction with anti-thymocyte globulin, then tacrolimus and steroids for approximately three years, was given to all recipients.

About this clone: Its antigen is not identified.

Findings of the study overall: Across patients carrying graft-donor T cell macrochimerism, allografts held high graft-versus-host to host-versus-graft clonal ratios.

This table comes from immunoSEQ multiplex PCR, and its TCRdb copy is limited to in-frame clones, with some not included. The sample shows almost 70,000 clones, roughly 92% of them seen only once. Germline V gene sequence: CDR1 MNHNY, CDR2 SVGAGI (reference sequence). Germline trimming cut 3 bases from V and 5 bases from J; bases unmatched to any gene: 9. The CDR3 spans 15 residues. This specimen was bone marrow, taken 734 days after intestinal transplantation. The chain has TRBV6-6 and TRBJ2-7, with 8 bases fitting TRBD1. This receptor was taken from a human patient who received an intestinal transplant, so some T cells may come from the graft donor. The CDR3 DNA reads TGTGCCAGCAGTTATGCCCCGCAGGGGGCGAACGAGCAGTACTTC. Its translation is CASSYAPQGANEQYF.